This T cell receptor beta chain derives from a study of shared clonotypes between healthy human individuals. Sequencing was performed with immunoSEQ multiplex PCR; in TCRdb, only in-frame clones are kept and a portion is missing. Counted here are roughly 450,000 clones, roughly 78% occurring once; the ten biggest clones make up roughly 13%. Germline V CDR1 and CDR2: SEHNR, FQNEAQ (reference sequence). CDR3 length equals 16 residues. The chain carries TRBV7-9 and TRBJ2-5, with 7 nucleotides matching TRBD1. Matching the DNA end better, TRBJ2-7 makes the J call doubtful. Sequenced: PBMCs. This clonotype originated in a woman aged 35 to 49 in good health. Some clones in this sample may be carry-over from other donors' samples. The CDR3 spells CASSLGSGTVTYEQYF. The CDR3 DNA reads TGTGCCAGCAGCTTAGGTTCCGGGACAGTCACCTACGAGCAGTACTTC.